The 13 T cell receptor beta chains below come from one sample, sequenced in a study of blood T cell repertoires in COVID-19. Profiled with immunoSEQ multiplex PCR; TCRdb holds only in-frame clones, not every one. Of a few hundred thousand clones listed, roughly 88% are singletons. Sample: peripheral blood. The receptors come from an elderly man with acute or convalescent COVID-19.

V and J are TRBV5-5 and TRBJ1-2; D possibly corresponds to TRBD1 (5 bases). The V end was cut by 0 bases, the J end by 3 bases, with 12 bases between. This CDR3 contains 15 residues. Germline loops: CDR1 SGHKS, CDR2 YYEKEE (reference sequence). In DNA, the CDR3 is TGTGCCAGCAGCTTGGCTCTCGGGGGGGACTATGGCTACACCTTC. Encoded protein: CASSLALGGDYGYTF. The whole variable domain, remainder taken from reference TRBV5-5 and TRBJ1-2, is DAGVTQSPTHLIKTRGQQVTLRCSPISGHKSVSWYQQVLGQGPQFIFQYYEKEERGRGNFPDRFSARQFPNYSSELNVNALLLGDSALYLCASSLALGGDYGYTFGSGTRLTVV.

This chain joins TRBV3-1 (or the pseudogene TRBV3-2) and TRBJ2-2, with D unclear. The CDR3 spans 12 residues. V was trimmed by 5 bases and J by 5 bases, leaving 6 bases between them. CDR1 is LGHDT and CDR2 is YNNKEL in the germline V gene (reference sequence). This CDR3 is CASSTRTGELFF. In DNA, the CDR3 is TGTGCCAGCAGCACCCGGACCGGGGAGCTGTTTTTT.

The chain carries TRBV18 and TRBJ2-7, with TRBD1 identical over 12 bases. CDR1 and CDR2 from the germline V gene are KGHSH and LQKENI. V lost 3 bases and J lost 4; bases outside the gene matches: 1. The CDR3 is 14 amino acids. The CDR3 region has the DNA TGTGCCAGCTCACCGGGACAGGGGGCTTACGAGCAGTACTTC. This translates into CASSPGQGAYEQYF.

On this clone: This sample also contains other DNA sequences that code for the same CDR3. The chain is built from TRBV10-3 and TRBJ2-5; D ambiguous. Germline CDR1 reads ENHRY; CDR2 reads SYGVKD. The V gene lost 8 bases and the J gene lost 3 bases, with 4 bases spanning the gap. CDR3 size: 10 residues. CDR3 nucleotide sequence: TGTGCCATCGGAGAAGAGACCCAGTACTTC. This codes for CAIGEETQYF.

This clone was seen just once. The chain couples TRBV19 to TRBJ1-2; 9 nucleotides line up with TRBD1. V lost 7 bases and J lost 8; bases outside the gene matches: 8. The germline gives CDR1 LNHDA, CDR2 SQIVND (reference sequence). CDR3 length equals 13 residues. In DNA, the CDR3 is TGTGCCAGTACCTGGGGACAGGGAAAGGGCTACACCTTC. This encodes CASTWGQGKGYTF.

V usage is TRBV5-1 and J usage is TRBJ2-1; TRBD2 matches 9 bases. Per the germline V gene, CDR1 is SGHRS and CDR2 is YFSETQ. This CDR3 is built from 15 residues. V shed 1 base, J shed 4 bases, and the junction held 3 bases outside the gene matches. The CDR3 loop is CASSLRTSEYNEQFF. CDR3 nucleotide sequence: TGCGCCAGCAGCTTGAGGACTAGCGAGTACAATGAGCAGTTCTTC.

V is TRBV20-1 and J is TRBJ2-1; TRBD1 aligns across 7 bases. This CDR3 region has 11 residues. Germline assignment: CDR1 DFQATT and CDR2 SNEGSKA (reference sequence). CDR3 DNA sequence: TGCAGACTAGGGGGCCAGGTTGAGCAGTTCTTC. Protein sequence: CRLGGQVEQFF.

V and J are TRBV4-3 and TRBJ2-2; D possibly corresponds to TRBD1 (5 bases). Between the trimmed V and J ends, which lost 1 base and 5 bases, there was a span of 8 bases. Germline CDR1 and CDR2: LGHNA and YSLEER. This CDR3 spans 14 amino acids. The CDR3 loop is CASSQVQGTGELFF. The CDR3 region has the DNA TGCGCCAGCAGCCAAGTGCAGGGAACCGGGGAGCTGTTTTTT.

This rearrangement joins TRBV7-2 to TRBJ2-1; weak D call: TRBD2 (5 bases). This CDR3 contains 13 residues. The V gene's germline CDR1 is SGHTA and CDR2 FQGNSA. The ends were cut back, 3 bases at V and 7 bases at J, with 10 bases in the middle. The CDR3 reads CASSLRGSNEQFF. The CDR3 DNA reads as TGTGCCAGCAGCTTGAGAGGGAGTAATGAGCAGTTCTTC.

V gene TRBV3-1 (or the pseudogene TRBV3-2) combines with J gene TRBJ2-7; tentative D call: TRBD1 (7 bases). The CDR3 is 13 amino acids. Trimming cost V 1 base and J 9 bases, with 13 bases left between them. Per germline, CDR1 LGHDT and CDR2 YNNKEL (reference sequence). The CDR3 loop reads CASSQGQGGRQYF. As DNA, the CDR3 is TGTGCCAGCAGCCAAGGTCAGGGGGGAAGGCAGTACTTC.

This sequence joins TRBV10-1 and TRBJ2-7, with D perhaps TRBD1 (6 bases). V was pared by 9 bases and J by 6 bases, with 12 bases between. The CDR3 extends over 11 amino acids. Germline assignment: CDR1 WNHNN and CDR2 SYGVQD (reference sequence). The CDR3 DNA is TGCGCCAGTACAGGGCCGGGCGAGCAGTACTTC. Translating it yields CASTGPGEQYF.

The V call is TRBV3-1 (or the pseudogene TRBV3-2), the J call TRBJ2-7, with D possibly TRBD1 on 7 matching bases. This CDR3 has 15 residues. V lost 5 bases and J lost 3, with 17 bases in between. Germline CDR1 LGHDT, CDR2 YNNKEL (reference sequence). CDR3 sequence: CASSSEWQGGYEQYF. In DNA form, the CDR3 reads TGTGCCAGCAGCTCAGAGTGGCAGGGGGGCTACGAGCAGTACTTC.

The chain has TRBV7-8 and TRBJ2-3; the D gene is possibly TRBD1 (6 bases). This CDR3 spans 14 amino acids. Between the trimmed V and J ends, which lost 1 base and 4 bases, there was a span of 9 bases. Germline V gene sequence: CDR1 SGHVS, CDR2 FQNEAQ. The CDR3 protein is CASSLEQGADTQYF. CDR3 nucleotides: TGTGCCAGCAGCTTAGAACAGGGAGCAGATACGCAGTATTTT.